This paragraph covers one T cell receptor (beta chain) sequence. Antigen specificity is unknown. Tagging with unique molecular identifiers was a feature of the TCR beta cDNA libraries. Using its own MiXCR run on the PCR reads, TCRdb lists one record per CDR3 protein. The table records hundreds of thousands of distinct CDR3 sequences, around 53% of them present only once. The record originates from a study of post-analysis software for immune sequencing data. Findings and caveats of the study: Five TRBV segments, including TRBV5-6, TRBV5-1 and TRBV20-1, were more frequent in patients than controls.

Trimming pared 1 base from V and 2 bases from J, leaving 12 bases between. This CDR3 region has 15 residues. Looked up from germline, CDR1 is LGHDT and CDR2 is YNNKEL (reference sequence). This clonotype was sampled from a girl between 10 and 17 years old with multiple sclerosis. The source material was blood. V gene TRBV3-1 combines with J gene TRBJ2-7, with a weak D call TRBD2 (5 bases). CDR3 sequence: CASSQVERSTYEQYF. DNA of the CDR3: TGTGCCAGCAGCCAAGTAGAGCGGTCTACCTACGAGCAGTACTTC.